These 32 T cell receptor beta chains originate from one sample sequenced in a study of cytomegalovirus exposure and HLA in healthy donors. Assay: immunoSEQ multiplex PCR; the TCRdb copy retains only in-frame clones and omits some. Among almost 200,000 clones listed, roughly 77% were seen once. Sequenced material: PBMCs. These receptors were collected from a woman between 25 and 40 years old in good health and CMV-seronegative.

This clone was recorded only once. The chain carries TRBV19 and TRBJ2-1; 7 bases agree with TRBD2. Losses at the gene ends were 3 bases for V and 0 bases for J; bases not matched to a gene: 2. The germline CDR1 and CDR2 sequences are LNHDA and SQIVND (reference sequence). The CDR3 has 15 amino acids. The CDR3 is CASSIGGGSYNEQFF. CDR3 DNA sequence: TGTGCCAGTAGTATTGGGGGGGGCTCCTACAATGAGCAGTTCTTC.

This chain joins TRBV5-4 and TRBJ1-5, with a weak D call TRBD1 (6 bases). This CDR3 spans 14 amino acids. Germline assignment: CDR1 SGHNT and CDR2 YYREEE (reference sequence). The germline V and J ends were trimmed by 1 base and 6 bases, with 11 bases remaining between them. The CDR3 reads CASSLQGIGQPQHF. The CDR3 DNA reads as TGTGCCAGCAGCTTGCAGGGGATTGGTCAGCCCCAGCATTTT. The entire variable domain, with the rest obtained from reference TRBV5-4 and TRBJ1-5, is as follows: ETGVTQSPTHLIKTRGQQVTLRCSSQSGHNTVSWYQQALGQGPQFIFQYYREEENGRGNFPPRFSGLQFPNYSSELNVNALELDDSALYLCASSLQGIGQPQHFGDGTRLSIL.

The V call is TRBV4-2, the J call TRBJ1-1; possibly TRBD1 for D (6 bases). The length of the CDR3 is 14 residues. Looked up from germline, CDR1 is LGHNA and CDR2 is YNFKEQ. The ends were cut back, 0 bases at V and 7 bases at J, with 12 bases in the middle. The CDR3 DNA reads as TGTGCCAGCAGCCAAGATCCCACAGGGCTTGAAGCTTTCTTT. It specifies CASSQDPTGLEAFF.

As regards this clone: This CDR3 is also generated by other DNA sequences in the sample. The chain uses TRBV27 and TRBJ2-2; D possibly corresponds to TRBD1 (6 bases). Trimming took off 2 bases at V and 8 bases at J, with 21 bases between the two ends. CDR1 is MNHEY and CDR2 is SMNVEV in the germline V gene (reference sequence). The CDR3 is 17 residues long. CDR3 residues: CASSLDGPGVLGGELFF. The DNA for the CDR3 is TGTGCCAGCAGTTTAGATGGCCCAGGGGTTCTCGGTGGGGAGCTGTTTTTT.

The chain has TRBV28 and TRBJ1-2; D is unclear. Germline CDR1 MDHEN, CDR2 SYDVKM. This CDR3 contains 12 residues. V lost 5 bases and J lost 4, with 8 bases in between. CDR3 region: CASSPEVYGYTF. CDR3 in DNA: TGTGCCAGCAGTCCGGAGGTCTATGGCTACACCTTC.

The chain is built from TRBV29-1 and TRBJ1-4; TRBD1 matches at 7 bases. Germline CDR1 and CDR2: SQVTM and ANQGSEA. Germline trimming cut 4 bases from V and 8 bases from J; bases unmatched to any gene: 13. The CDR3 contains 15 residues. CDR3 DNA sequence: TGCAGCGTTGTCCTACCAGGGGGTAAATGGGAAAAACTGTTTTTT. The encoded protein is CSVVLPGGKWEKLFF.

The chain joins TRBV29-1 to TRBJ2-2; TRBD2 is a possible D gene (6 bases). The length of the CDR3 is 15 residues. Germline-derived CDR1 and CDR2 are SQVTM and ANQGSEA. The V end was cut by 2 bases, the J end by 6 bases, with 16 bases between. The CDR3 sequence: CSVEYSPGDAGELFF. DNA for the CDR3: TGCAGCGTTGAATATTCCCCGGGGGACGCCGGGGAGCTGTTTTTT.

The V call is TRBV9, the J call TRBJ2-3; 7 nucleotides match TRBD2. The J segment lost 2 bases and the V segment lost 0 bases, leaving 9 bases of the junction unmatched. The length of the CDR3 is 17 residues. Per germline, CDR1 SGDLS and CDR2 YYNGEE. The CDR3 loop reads CASSVAGGSGNTDTQYF. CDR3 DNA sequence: TGTGCCAGCAGCGTAGCGGGGGGTAGCGGCAACACAGATACGCAGTATTTT. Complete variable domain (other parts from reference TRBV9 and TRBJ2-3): DSGVTQTPKHLITATGQRVTLRCSPRSGDLSVYWYQQSLDQGLQFLIQYYNGEERAKGNILERFSAQQFPDLHSELNLSSLELGDSALYFCASSVAGGSGNTDTQYFGPGTRLTVL.

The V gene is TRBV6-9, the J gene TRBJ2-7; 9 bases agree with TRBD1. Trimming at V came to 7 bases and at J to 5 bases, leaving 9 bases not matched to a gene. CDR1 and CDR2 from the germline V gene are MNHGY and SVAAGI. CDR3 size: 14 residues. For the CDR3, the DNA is TGTGCCAGCAACCACGGGACAGGGATCCACGAGCAGTACTTC. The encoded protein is CASNHGTGIHEQYF.

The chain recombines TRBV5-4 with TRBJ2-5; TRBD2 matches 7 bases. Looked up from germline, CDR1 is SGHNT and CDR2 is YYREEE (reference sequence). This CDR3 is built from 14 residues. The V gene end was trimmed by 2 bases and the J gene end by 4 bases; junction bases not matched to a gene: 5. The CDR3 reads CASSLRLAVETQYF. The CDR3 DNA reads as TGTGCCAGCAGCTTACGACTAGCAGTAGAGACCCAGTACTTC.

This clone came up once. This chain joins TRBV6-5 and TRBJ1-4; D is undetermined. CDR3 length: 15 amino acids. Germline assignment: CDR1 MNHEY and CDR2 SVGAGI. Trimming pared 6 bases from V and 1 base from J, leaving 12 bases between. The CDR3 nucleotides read TGTGCCAGCAGGCCCTGGGAGGGAACTAATGAAAAACTGTTTTTT. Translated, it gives CASRPWEGTNEKLFF.

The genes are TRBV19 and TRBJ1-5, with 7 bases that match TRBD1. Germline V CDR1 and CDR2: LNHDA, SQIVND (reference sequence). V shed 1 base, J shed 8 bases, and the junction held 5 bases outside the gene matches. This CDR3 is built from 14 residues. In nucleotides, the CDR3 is TGTGCCAGTAGTATAGCTTTAACAGGGGAGCCCCAGCATTTT. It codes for CASSIALTGEPQHF. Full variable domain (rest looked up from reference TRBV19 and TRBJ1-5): DGGITQSPKYLFRKEGQNVTLSCEQNLNHDAMYWYRQDPGQGLRLIYYSQIVNDFQKGDIAEGYSVSREKKESFPLTVTSAQKNPTAFYLCASSIALTGEPQHFGDGTRLSIL.

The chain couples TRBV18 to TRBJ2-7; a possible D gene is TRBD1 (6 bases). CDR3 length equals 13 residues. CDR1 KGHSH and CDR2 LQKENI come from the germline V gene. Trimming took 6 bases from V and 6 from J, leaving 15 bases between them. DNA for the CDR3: TGTGCCAGCTCCGGGACACCGTCCGGCGAGCAGTACTTC. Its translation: CASSGTPSGEQYF.

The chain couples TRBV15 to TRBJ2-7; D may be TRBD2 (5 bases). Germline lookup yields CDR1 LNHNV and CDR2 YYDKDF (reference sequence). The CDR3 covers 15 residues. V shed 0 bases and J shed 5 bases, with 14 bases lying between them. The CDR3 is CATSRDRGGLDEQYF. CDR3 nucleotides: TGTGCCACCAGCAGAGATCGGGGTGGACTGGACGAGCAGTACTTC.

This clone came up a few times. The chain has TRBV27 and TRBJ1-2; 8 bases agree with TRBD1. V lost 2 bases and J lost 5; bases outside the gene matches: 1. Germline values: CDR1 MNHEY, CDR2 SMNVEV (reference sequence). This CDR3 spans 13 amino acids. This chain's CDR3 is CASSLRTGYGYTF. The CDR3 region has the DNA TGTGCCAGCAGTTTACGGACAGGGTATGGCTACACCTTC.

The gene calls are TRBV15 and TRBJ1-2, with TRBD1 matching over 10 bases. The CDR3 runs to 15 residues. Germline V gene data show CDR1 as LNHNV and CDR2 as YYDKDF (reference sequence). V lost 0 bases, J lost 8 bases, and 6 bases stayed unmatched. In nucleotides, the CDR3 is TGTGCCACCAGCAGAGATAGACAGGGGGCGAGGGGCTACACCTTC. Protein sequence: CATSRDRQGARGYTF.

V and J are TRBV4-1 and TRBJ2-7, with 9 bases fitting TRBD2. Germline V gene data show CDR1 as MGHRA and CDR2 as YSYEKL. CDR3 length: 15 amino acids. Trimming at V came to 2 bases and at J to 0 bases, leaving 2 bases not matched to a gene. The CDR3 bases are TGCGCCAGCAGCCAACTGGGACTAGCCTCCTACGAGCAGTACTTC. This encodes CASSQLGLASYEQYF.

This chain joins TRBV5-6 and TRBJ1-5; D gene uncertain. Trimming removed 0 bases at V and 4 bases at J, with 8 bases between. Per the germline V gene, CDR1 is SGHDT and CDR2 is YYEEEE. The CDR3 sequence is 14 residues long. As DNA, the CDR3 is TGTGCCAGCAGCTTGGCCGGTTTTAATCAGCCCCAGCATTTT. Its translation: CASSLAGFNQPQHF.

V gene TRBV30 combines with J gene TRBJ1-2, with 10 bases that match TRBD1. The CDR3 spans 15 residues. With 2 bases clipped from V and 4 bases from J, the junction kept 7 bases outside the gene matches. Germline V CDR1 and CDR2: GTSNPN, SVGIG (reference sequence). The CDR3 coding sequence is TGTGCCTGGAGTCAAAGACAGGGGGCCAGCTATGGCTACACCTTC. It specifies CAWSQRQGASYGYTF.

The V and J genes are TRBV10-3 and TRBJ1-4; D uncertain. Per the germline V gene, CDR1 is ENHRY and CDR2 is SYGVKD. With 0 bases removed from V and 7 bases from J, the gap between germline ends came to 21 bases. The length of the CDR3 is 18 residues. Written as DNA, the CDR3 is TGTGCCATCAGTGAGTCGGTAAAAGCTCGGGGTGGCACTGAAAAACTGTTTTTT. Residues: CAISESVKARGGTEKLFF.

Here the CDR3 DNA reads TGTGCCAGCAGTGGTCCGGGACAGGGGGTTGATGGCAATCAGCCCCAGCATTTT. This codes for CASSGPGQGVDGNQPQHF. The chain employs TRBV6-1 and TRBJ1-5, with 11 bases lining up with TRBD1. CDR3 size: 18 residues. CDR1 is MNHNS and CDR2 is SASEGT in the germline V gene. V shed 4 bases and J 2 bases; nucleotides not matched to a gene: 10.

The CDR3 loop reads CASSVGSGRAGETQYF. The CDR3 coding sequence is TGTGCCAGCAGTGTGGGAAGCGGGAGGGCAGGTGAGACCCAGTACTTC. The rearrangement links TRBV25-1 to TRBJ2-5, with 10 nucleotides matching TRBD2. There are 16 residues in the CDR3. Germline V CDR1 and CDR2: MGHDK, SYGVNS. The ends lost 4 bases at V and 5 bases at J; junction bases unmatched: 10.

The CDR3 reads CASSLPDQTGNTEAFF. Here the CDR3 DNA reads TGTGCCAGCAGCCTCCCCGACCAGACAGGGAACACTGAAGCTTTCTTT. The V call is TRBV5-6, the J call TRBJ1-1; possible D gene TRBD1, 6 bases. Trimming cost V 4 bases and J 1 base, with 17 bases left between them. The CDR3 contains 16 residues. From germline, CDR1 is SGHDT and CDR2 YYEEEE.

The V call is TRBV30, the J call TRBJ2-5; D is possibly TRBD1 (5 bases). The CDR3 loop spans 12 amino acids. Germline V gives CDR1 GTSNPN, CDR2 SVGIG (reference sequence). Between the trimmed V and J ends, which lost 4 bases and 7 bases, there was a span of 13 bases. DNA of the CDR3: TGTGCCTGGAATCAGGGATTAGGGACCCAGTACTTC. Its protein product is CAWNQGLGTQYF.

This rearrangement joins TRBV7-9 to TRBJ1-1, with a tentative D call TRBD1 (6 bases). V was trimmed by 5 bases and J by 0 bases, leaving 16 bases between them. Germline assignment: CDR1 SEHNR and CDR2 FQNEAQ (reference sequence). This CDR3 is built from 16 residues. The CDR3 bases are TGTGCCAGCAGCGCACAACAGGGCCGACTGAACACTGAAGCTTTCTTT. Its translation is CASSAQQGRLNTEAFF.

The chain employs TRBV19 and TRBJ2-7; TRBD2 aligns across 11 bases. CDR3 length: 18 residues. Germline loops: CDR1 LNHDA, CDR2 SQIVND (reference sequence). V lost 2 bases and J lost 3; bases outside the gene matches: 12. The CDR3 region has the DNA TGTGCCAGTAGTATACTCGCCTCTCTAGCGGGAGGTAACTACGAGCAGTACTTC. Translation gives CASSILASLAGGNYEQYF.

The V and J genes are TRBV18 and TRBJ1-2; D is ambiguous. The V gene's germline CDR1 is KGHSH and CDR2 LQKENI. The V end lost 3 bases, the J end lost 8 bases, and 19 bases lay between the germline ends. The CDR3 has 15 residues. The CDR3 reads CASSPGSGGPYGYTF. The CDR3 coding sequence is TGTGCCAGCTCACCTGGAAGTGGAGGGCCGTACGGCTACACCTTC.

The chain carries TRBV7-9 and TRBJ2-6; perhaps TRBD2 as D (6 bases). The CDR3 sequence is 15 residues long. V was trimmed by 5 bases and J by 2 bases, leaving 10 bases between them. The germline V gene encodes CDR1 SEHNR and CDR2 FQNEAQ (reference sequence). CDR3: CASSLRETGANVLTF. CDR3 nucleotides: TGTGCCAGCAGCCTCCGGGAGACTGGGGCCAACGTCCTGACTTTC.

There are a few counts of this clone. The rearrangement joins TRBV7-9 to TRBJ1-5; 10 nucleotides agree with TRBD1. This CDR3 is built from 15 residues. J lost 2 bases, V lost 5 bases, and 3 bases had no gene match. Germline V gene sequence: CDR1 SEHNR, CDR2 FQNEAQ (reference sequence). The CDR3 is CASSRGTGGNQPQHF. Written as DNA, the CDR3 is TGTGCCAGCAGCCGAGGGACAGGGGGCAATCAGCCCCAGCATTTT.

The CDR3 loop is CASSRQLYSSGANVLTF. The DNA of the CDR3 is TGTGCCAGCAGTCGACAGTTATACTCCTCTGGGGCCAACGTCCTGACTTTC. The chain joins TRBV25-1 to TRBJ2-6, with a possible D match to TRBD1 (5 bases). Germline CDR1 reads MGHDK; CDR2 reads SYGVNS. This CDR3 comprises 17 residues. V shed 5 bases and J shed 0 bases, with 14 bases lying between them.

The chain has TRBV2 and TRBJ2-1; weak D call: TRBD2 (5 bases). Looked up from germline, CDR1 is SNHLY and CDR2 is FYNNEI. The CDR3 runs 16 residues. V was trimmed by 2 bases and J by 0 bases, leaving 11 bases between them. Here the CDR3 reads CASSELAGSSYNEQFF. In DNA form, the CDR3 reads TGTGCCAGCAGTGAACTAGCTGGGAGCTCCTACAATGAGCAGTTCTTC. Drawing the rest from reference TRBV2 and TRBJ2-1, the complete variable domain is EPEVTQTPSHQVTQMGQEVILRCVPISNHLYFYWYRQILGQKVEFLVSFYNNEISEKSEIFDDQFSVERPDGSNFTLKIRSTKLEDSAMYFCASSELAGSSYNEQFFGPGTRLTVL.

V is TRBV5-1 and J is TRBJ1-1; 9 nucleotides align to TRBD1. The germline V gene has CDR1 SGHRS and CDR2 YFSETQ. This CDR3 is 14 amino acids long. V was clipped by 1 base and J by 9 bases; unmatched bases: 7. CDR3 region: CASSLSNRGQKAFF. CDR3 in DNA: TGCGCCAGCAGCTTGAGTAACAGGGGGCAGAAAGCTTTCTTT.